One sample yielded the 6 T cell receptor beta chains listed below, sequenced in a study of cytomegalovirus exposure and HLA in healthy donors. This PCR relied on a set of 60 Vbeta primers and 13 Jbeta primers. Clones were sequenced by immunoSEQ multiplex PCR, and TCRdb holds only the in-frame ones, with some missing. The sample holds some 98,000 clones; around a tenth are singletons and the top ten take about 4.7%. The sequencing input was PBMCs. These receptors were taken from a man aged 50 to 60 in good health and CMV-seropositive.

The chain has TRBV2 and TRBJ2-2; 8 positions agree with TRBD1. The J segment lost 5 bases and the V segment lost 4 bases, leaving 6 bases of the junction unmatched. This CDR3 region has 15 residues. Germline V CDR1 and CDR2: SNHLY, FYNNEI. In nucleotides, the CDR3 is TGTGCCAGCAGTGTCGAGACAGGGGAAACCGGGGAGCTGTTTTTT. Residues: CASSVETGETGELFF.

This rearrangement joins TRBV6-5 to TRBJ2-7; 7 bases fit TRBD1. Germline CDR1 MNHEY, CDR2 SVGAGI. The ends lost 9 bases at V and 4 bases at J; junction bases unmatched: 9. The CDR3 contains 13 residues. CDR3 bases: TGTGCCAGTCAAGTGGGACAGTTATACGAGCAGTACTTC. The encoded protein is CASQVGQLYEQYF.

This chain links TRBV28 with TRBJ1-2; D not resolved. The germline V gene encodes CDR1 MDHEN and CDR2 SYDVKM. CDR3 size: 15 residues. Trimming took off 2 bases at V and 4 bases at J, with 14 bases between the two ends. This CDR3 reads CASSLRPGVPYGYTF. The CDR3 DNA reads as TGTGCCAGCAGTTTACGCCCCGGGGTCCCCTATGGCTACACCTTC.

This clone was found a few times. V is TRBV30 and J is TRBJ1-5; 7 bases map to TRBD1. This CDR3 has 17 amino acids. CDR1 GTSNPN and CDR2 SVGIG come from the germline V gene (reference sequence). The V gene end was trimmed by 1 base and the J gene end by 2 bases; junction bases not matched to a gene: 11. The CDR3 is CAWSGTTGPGGNQPQHF. DNA for the CDR3: TGTGCCTGGAGTGGCACGACAGGGCCCGGTGGCAATCAGCCCCAGCATTTT.

This clone was detected a few times. The rearrangement uses TRBV7-8 and TRBJ1-3; no definite D call. The CDR3 sequence is 17 residues long. The germline V gene encodes CDR1 SGHVS and CDR2 FQNEAQ. The V gene lost 5 bases and the J gene lost 0 bases, with 17 bases spanning the gap. This CDR3 reads CASSEGVIEISGNTIYF. CDR3 bases: TGTGCCAGCAGCGAAGGAGTCATAGAGATCTCTGGAAACACCATATATTTT.

The chain is built from TRBV4-1 and TRBJ2-7; possibly TRBD2 for D (5 bases). Germline V gene data show CDR1 as MGHRA and CDR2 as YSYEKL. The CDR3 runs 15 residues. With 0 bases removed from V and 3 bases from J, the gap between germline ends came to 12 bases. In nucleotides, the CDR3 is TGCGCCAGCAGCCAAGATCCGGATAGCGTCTACGAGCAGTACTTC. It translates to CASSQDPDSVYEQYF.